This record looks at one T cell receptor beta chain sequence and its context. J lost 0 bases, V lost 3 bases, and 6 bases had no gene match. The CDR3 spans 17 residues. CDR1 is SGHNT, CDR2 YENEEA, per germline. These data come from a study of blood T cell repertoires in COVID-19. About the study: COVID-19 samples, acute and convalescent, were from the United States, Italy and Spain. From T cells, B-cell-depleted T cells, or PBMCs came the material, which was cDNA or gDNA.

Under the authors' procedure: It was from reference gene primer amplification that nucleated cell counts were estimated. Using immunoSEQ multiplex PCR, the repertoire was profiled, and TCRdb retains in-frame clones only, with some absent. Clone size and the V and J calls come from that table; the DNA yielded D and trimming. The sample shows fewer than 250,000 clones, 80% to 90% of them seen only once. The chain recombines TRBV11-3 with TRBJ2-5; 11 bases match TRBD1. The specimen sequenced was peripheral blood. The TCR sequence derives from a woman aged 80 or older with acute or convalescent COVID-19. CDR3 region: CASSLGQGGPNQETQYF. In DNA, the CDR3 is TGTGCCAGCAGCTTGGGACAGGGGGGACCGAACCAAGAGACCCAGTACTTC.